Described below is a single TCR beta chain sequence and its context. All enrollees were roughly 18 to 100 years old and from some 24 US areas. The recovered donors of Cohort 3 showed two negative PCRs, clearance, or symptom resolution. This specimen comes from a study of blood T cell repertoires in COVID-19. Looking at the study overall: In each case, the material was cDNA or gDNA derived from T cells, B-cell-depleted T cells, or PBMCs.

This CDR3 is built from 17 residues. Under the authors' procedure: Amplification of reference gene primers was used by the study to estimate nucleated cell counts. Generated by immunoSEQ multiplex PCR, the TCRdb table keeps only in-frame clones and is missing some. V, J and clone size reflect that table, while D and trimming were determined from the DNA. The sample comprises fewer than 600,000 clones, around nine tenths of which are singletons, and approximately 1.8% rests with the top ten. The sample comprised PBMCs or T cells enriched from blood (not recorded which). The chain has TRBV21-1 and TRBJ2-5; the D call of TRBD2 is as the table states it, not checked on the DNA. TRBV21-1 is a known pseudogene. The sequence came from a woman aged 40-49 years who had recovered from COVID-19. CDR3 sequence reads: CASSLDRGGVTTETQYF. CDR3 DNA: TGTGCCAGCAGCCTAGATCGTGGGGGGGTGACGACGGAGACCCAGTACTTC.